Each of the 9 T cell receptor beta chains below was sequenced from the same sample in a study of T cell responses to AZD1222 COVID-19 vaccine. Sequenced by immunoSEQ multiplex PCR; TCRdb stores in-frame clones only, minus some. The sample carries approximately 85,000 clones, 70% to 90% recorded once. Sample: peripheral blood, taken on day 0 of AZD1222 vaccination. These receptors all come from an adult in good health.

This sequence joins TRBV9 and TRBJ1-3; TRBD1 might be the D (6 bases). Germline-derived CDR1 and CDR2 are SGDLS and YYNGEE. The CDR3 totals 14 residues. Trimming stripped 4 bases from V and 8 bases from J, with 16 bases between. The CDR3 loop is CASSFTQGRDTIYF. CDR3 nucleotide sequence: TGTGCCAGCAGCTTTACACAGGGTCGGGACACCATATATTTT.

The V call is TRBV7-2, the J call TRBJ1-2; 8 bases map to TRBD1. Germline V gene sequence: CDR1 SGHTA, CDR2 FQGNSA. The CDR3 length is 15 residues. After removal of 5 bases from V and 4 bases from J, the junction contained 9 bases not matched to a gene. The DNA for the CDR3 is TGTGCCAGCAGCCCCGGGACAGGTATGTCCTATGGCTACACCTTC. Translated, it gives CASSPGTGMSYGYTF.

The chain recombines TRBV10-3 with TRBJ2-5, with 10 positions matching TRBD1. The CDR3 consists of 17 residues. Trimming removed 3 bases from V and 0 bases from J; junction bases left unmatched: 7. Germline V CDR1 and CDR2: ENHRY, SYGVKD. The CDR3 is CAISEPKGQGYQETQYF. CDR3 DNA: TGTGCCATCAGTGAACCCAAGGGACAGGGGTACCAAGAGACCCAGTACTTC.

This clone came up a few times. J is TRBJ1-1 and V is TRBV7-9; D uncertain. Trimming removed 1 base from V and 11 bases from J, with 14 bases in between. The CDR3 is 13 amino acids. Germline V gene sequence: CDR1 SEHNR, CDR2 FQNEAQ (reference sequence). CDR3 in DNA: TGTGCCAGCAGCTTAGAAGGAGGAGAGAGGGCTTTCTTT. Translating it yields CASSLEGGERAFF.

The rearrangement uses TRBV15 and TRBJ2-6; weak D call: TRBD1 (5 bases). Trimming removed 3 bases at V and 0 bases at J, with 6 bases between. The CDR3 extends over 15 amino acids. Looked up from germline, CDR1 is LNHNV and CDR2 is YYDKDF (reference sequence). Written as DNA, the CDR3 is TGTGCCACCAGCAGCGACAGCTCTGGGGCCAACGTCCTGACTTTC. Protein: CATSSDSSGANVLTF.

J is TRBJ2-1 and V is TRBV4-1, with D possibly matching TRBD2 (6 bases). Germline V gene data show CDR1 as MGHRA and CDR2 as YSYEKL. CDR3 length: 14 residues. The V end was cut by 4 bases, the J end by 6 bases, with 13 bases between. The CDR3, as DNA: TGCGCCAGCAGCCGTGAAAAGGGACTCAATGAGCAGTTCTTC. Encoded protein: CASSREKGLNEQFF.

V gene TRBV11-1 combines with J gene TRBJ2-5, with D perhaps TRBD2 (5 bases). Trimming cost V 3 bases and J 5 bases, with 13 bases left between them. This CDR3 contains 14 residues. Germline CDR1 and CDR2: SGHAT and FQDESV (reference sequence). CDR3 region: CASSLTPPGETQYF. The CDR3 region has the DNA TGTGCCAGCAGCTTGACCCCCCCGGGGGAGACCCAGTACTTC. The full variable domain, rest sourced from reference TRBV11-1 and TRBJ2-5, is EAEVAQSPRYKITEKSQAVAFWCDPISGHATLYWYRQILGQGPELLVQFQDESVVDDSQLPKDRFSAERLKGVDSTLKIQPAELGDSAMYLCASSLTPPGETQYFGPGTRLLVL.

Concerning this clone: A read error may account for a junction end that differs from germline. The chain is built from TRBV19 and TRBJ1-5, with TRBD1 identical over 7 bases. Germline CDR1 reads LNHDA; CDR2 reads SQIVND (reference sequence). The CDR3 contains 14 residues. The CDR3 nucleotides are TGTGCCAGTAGTTACATGAACCTATTAACAGGGGTGTATTTT. Encoded protein: CASSYMNLLTGVYF.

The V and J genes are TRBV10-2 and TRBJ1-5; 7 bases are shared with TRBD1. Trimming at V came to 2 bases and at J to 2 bases, leaving 9 bases not matched to a gene. Germline CDR1 and CDR2: WSHSY and SAAADI. The CDR3 extends over 17 amino acids. The CDR3 sequence is CASSEVFRTGGNQPQHF. CDR3 sequence (DNA): TGCGCCAGCAGTGAGGTGTTCCGTACAGGGGGCAATCAGCCCCAGCATTTT.